These 20 T cell receptor beta chains originate from one sample sequenced in a study of blood T cell repertoires in COVID-19. Clones were read by immunoSEQ multiplex PCR, and TCRdb kept only the in-frame ones, dropping some. The sample lists just over 650,000 clones, 90% occurring once. Sequenced sample: peripheral blood. All receptors derive from a woman aged 18-35 years with acute or convalescent COVID-19.

This clone was counted a few times. The chain is built from TRBV7-3 and TRBJ2-6; D might be TRBD1 (6 bases). Germline CDR1 and CDR2: SGHTA and FQGTGA. The CDR3 length is 18 residues. V was pared by 5 bases and J by 0 bases, with 17 bases between. The CDR3 bases are TGTGCCAGCAGCGCCCCCCCGGGACATCCCTCTGGGGCCAACGTCCTGACTTTC. This translates into CASSAPPGHPSGANVLTF.

The chain employs TRBV7-9 and TRBJ1-1; a possible D gene is TRBD1 (6 bases). CDR1 and CDR2 from the germline V gene are SEHNR and FQNEAQ (reference sequence). The CDR3 has 14 residues. V lost 1 base and J lost 5, with 11 bases in between. Written as DNA, the CDR3 is TGTGCCAGCAGCTTAGGAGGGGGGGTGACTGAAGCTTTCTTT. Translation gives CASSLGGGVTEAFF.

V is TRBV13 and J is TRBJ1-1; TRBD1 matches 7 bases. The CDR3 contains 18 residues. The germline V gene has CDR1 PRHDT and CDR2 FYEKMQ (reference sequence). V shed 3 bases, J shed 1 base, and the junction held 14 bases outside the gene matches. The CDR3 spells CASSFPGDWTGPNTEAFF. The CDR3 nucleotides read TGTGCCAGCAGCTTTCCGGGGGACTGGACAGGACCGAACACTGAAGCTTTCTTT. Complete variable domain (other parts from reference TRBV13 and TRBJ1-1): AAGVIQSPRHLIKEKRETATLKCYPIPRHDTVYWYQQGPGQDPQFLISFYEKMQSDKGSIPDRFSAQQFSDYHSELNMSSLELGDSALYFCASSFPGDWTGPNTEAFFGQGTRLTVV.

The chain carries TRBV9 and TRBJ1-5; D not certain. Germline V gene lookup returns CDR1 SGDLS and CDR2 YYNGEE. Trimming took off 4 bases at V and 4 bases at J, with 12 bases between the two ends. This CDR3 region has 14 residues. CDR3: CASSSSYSNQPQHF. The CDR3, as DNA: TGTGCCAGCAGCTCATCATACTCAAATCAGCCCCAGCATTTT.

The V and J genes are TRBV3-1 (or the pseudogene TRBV3-2) and TRBJ1-4; the match to TRBD1 covers 8 bases. The V gene's germline CDR1 is LGHDT and CDR2 YNNKEL (reference sequence). The junction had 6 bases not matched to a gene; V was cut back by 3 bases and J by 6 bases. This CDR3 contains 15 residues. CDR3 loop: CASSQAGTGHEKLFF. CDR3 bases: TGTGCCAGCAGCCAGGCCGGGACAGGTCATGAAAAACTGTTTTTT.

CDR3 nucleotide sequence: TGTGCCAGTAGATTGACAGATGAAGCTTTCTTT. Its protein product is CASRLTDEAFF. This chain uses TRBV19 with TRBJ1-1, with a weak D call TRBD1 (5 bases). CDR1 is LNHDA and CDR2 is SQIVND in the germline V gene (reference sequence). The CDR3 consists of 11 residues. The V end was cut by 6 bases, the J end by 7 bases, with 9 bases between. Full variable domain (rest looked up from reference TRBV19 and TRBJ1-1): DGGITQSPKYLFRKEGQNVTLSCEQNLNHDAMYWYRQDPGQGLRLIYYSQIVNDFQKGDIAEGYSVSREKKESFPLTVTSAQKNPTAFYLCASRLTDEAFFGQGTRLTVV.

This chain uses TRBV4-2 with TRBJ2-3, with D perhaps matching TRBD1 (5 bases). The V end was cut by 0 bases, the J end by 3 bases, with 7 bases between. The CDR3 loop spans 14 amino acids. Per germline, CDR1 LGHNA and CDR2 YNFKEQ. The DNA of the CDR3 is TGTGCCAGCAGCCAAGACGCAGGGACAGATACGCAGTATTTT. Translated: CASSQDAGTDTQYF.

The gene calls are TRBV19 and TRBJ1-5, with 8 bases matching TRBD1. The CDR3 loop spans 15 amino acids. V gave up 5 bases and J gave up 4 bases; unmatched junction bases: 7. The germline gives CDR1 LNHDA, CDR2 SQIVND (reference sequence). The CDR3 nucleotides are TGTGCCAGTAGTGCCCTCCGGGACAGGAATCAGCCCCAGCATTTT. Its protein product is CASSALRDRNQPQHF.

The chain recombines TRBV6-2 or TRBV6-3 with TRBJ2-1; D perhaps matches TRBD1 (5 bases). This CDR3 is built from 17 residues. From germline, CDR1 is MNHEY and CDR2 SVGEGT. Trimming took off 0 bases at V and 8 bases at J, with 20 bases between the two ends. CDR3 sequence: CASSYSVDKGGGDEQFF. Here the CDR3 DNA reads TGTGCCAGCAGTTACTCGGTGGACAAGGGTGGTGGAGATGAGCAGTTCTTC.

J is TRBJ1-1 and V is TRBV19; TRBD1 might be the D (5 bases). This CDR3 spans 14 amino acids. V shed 5 bases and J shed 5 bases, with 15 bases lying between them. Germline CDR1 reads LNHDA; CDR2 reads SQIVND (reference sequence). The DNA for the CDR3 is TGTGCCAGTAGTTTCCGGGACGGGAGAACTGAAGCTTTCTTT. This gives the protein CASSFRDGRTEAFF.

The chain recombines TRBV9 with TRBJ1-1, with D perhaps matching TRBD1 (5 bases). Germline V CDR1 and CDR2: SGDLS, YYNGEE. Trimming stripped 0 bases from V and 6 bases from J, with 12 bases between. The CDR3 spans 14 residues. The CDR3 loop reads CASSVVAGGAEAFF. Written as DNA, the CDR3 is TGTGCCAGCAGCGTAGTAGCCGGGGGTGCTGAAGCTTTCTTT. The whole variable domain, remainder taken from reference TRBV9 and TRBJ1-1, is DSGVTQTPKHLITATGQRVTLRCSPRSGDLSVYWYQQSLDQGLQFLIQYYNGEERAKGNILERFSAQQFPDLHSELNLSSLELGDSALYFCASSVVAGGAEAFFGQGTRLTVV.

The table lists this clone with a few counts. The gene calls are TRBV11-2 and TRBJ2-7; 9 bases line up with TRBD1. In germline, CDR1 is SGHAT, CDR2 FQNNGV. The CDR3 consists of 15 residues. V lost 3 bases, J lost 7 bases, and 10 bases stayed unmatched. This CDR3 is CASSFLNRGLLEQYF. The CDR3 DNA is TGTGCCAGCAGCTTCTTAAACAGGGGGCTGTTAGAGCAGTACTTC.

The genes are TRBV14 and TRBJ1-2; D not resolved. The CDR3 spans 14 residues. Germline V lookup: CDR1 SGHDN, CDR2 FVKESK. Trimming stripped 1 base from V and 2 bases from J, with 8 bases between. CDR3 DNA sequence: TGTGCCAGCAGCCAAGTTGTCAGGAACTATGGCTACACCTTC. Translated: CASSQVVRNYGYTF.

On this clone: Its ends do not fully match the called genes, so a read error is possible. The chain recombines TRBV24-1 with TRBJ2-7; 9 positions agree with TRBD1. The length of the CDR3 is 12 residues. The germline CDR1 and CDR2 sequences are KGHDR and SFDVKD. The chain's CDR3 is CATSEYRGLMHF. In DNA form, the CDR3 reads TGTGCCACCAGTGAATACAGGGGGCTCATGCACTTC.

The chain couples TRBV30 to TRBJ2-3; TRBD2 agrees at 10 bases. V gave up 2 bases and J gave up 5 bases; unmatched junction bases: 7. The CDR3 is made up of 15 amino acids. Germline-derived CDR1 and CDR2 are GTSNPN and SVGIG (reference sequence). CDR3: CAWSPSGGAVDTQYF. The CDR3 DNA follows: TGTGCCTGGAGTCCAAGCGGGGGGGCAGTAGATACGCAGTATTTT.

This chain joins TRBV6-6 and TRBJ1-2; tentatively, D is TRBD1 (6 bases). CDR3 size: 15 residues. The germline gives CDR1 MNHNY, CDR2 SVGAGI (reference sequence). Trimming took off 4 bases at V and 3 bases at J, with 15 bases between the two ends. CDR3 in amino acids: CASSLDNREYYGYTF. The CDR3 DNA reads TGTGCCAGCAGTTTGGATAACAGGGAATACTATGGCTACACCTTC.

The V gene is TRBV6-4, the J gene TRBJ2-1, with 10 bases that match TRBD2. V trimming: 3 bases; J trimming: 7 bases; junction bases outside the gene matches: 9. Germline assignment: CDR1 MRHNA and CDR2 SNTAGT. The CDR3 sequence is 16 residues long. CDR3 loop: CASSETSGGASNEQFF. DNA for the CDR3: TGTGCCAGCAGTGAAACCAGCGGGGGGGCGAGTAATGAGCAGTTCTTC.

The V call is TRBV5-1, the J call TRBJ2-7; 12 bases agree with TRBD1. The germline CDR1 and CDR2 sequences are SGHRS and YFSETQ. The CDR3 spans 13 residues. With V trimmed by 6 bases and J by 6 bases, 4 bases remained unmatched. CDR3 DNA: TGCGCCAGCAAGGGACAGGGGGCGGTCGAGCAGTACTTC. It codes for CASKGQGAVEQYF.

The gene calls are TRBV9 and TRBJ2-1, with 9 bases that match TRBD2. CDR3 length: 14 residues. Germline trimming cut 0 bases from V and 7 bases from J; bases unmatched to any gene: 2. Germline V gives CDR1 SGDLS, CDR2 YYNGEE. CDR3 in amino acids: CASSVASGGNEQFF. CDR3 bases: TGTGCCAGCAGCGTAGCGAGCGGGGGGAATGAGCAGTTCTTC.

As concerns this clone: The same CDR3 is also encoded by other DNA sequences in this sample. This chain joins TRBV27 and TRBJ1-2; no clear D gene. Trimming removed 0 bases at V and 6 bases at J, with 8 bases between. Per germline, CDR1 MNHEY and CDR2 SMNVEV (reference sequence). CDR3 length: 13 amino acids. The CDR3 DNA sequence: TGTGCCAGCAGTTTATCTCGGGGTCATGGCTACACCTTC. The encoded protein is CASSLSRGHGYTF.